This T cell receptor (beta chain) was retrieved from a study of shared T cell receptors in the human thymus (dated by TCRdb to 2020 to 2022). In terms of the full investigation: The study investigated the way shared, self-reactive T-cell receptor alpha chains are produced in the human thymus.

Library preparation employed the immunoSEQ multiplex PCR assay. TCRdb holds this immuneACCESS table with in-frame rearrangements only. Some clones are missing; in checked studies, unresolved V genes explain under half, and the rest has no known cause. The sample table records some 760,000 clones; 70% to 90% of these occur just once. The ten most abundant clones make up about 0.011% of the sample. The germline ends are 14 bases apart after V is trimmed by 6 bases and J by 2 bases. The CDR1 and CDR2 encoded by the germline V gene (reference sequence) are MNHEY and SMNVEV. The cysteine opens and the phenylalanine closes a CDR3 of 15 amino acids. Only CDR3 DNA remains: 45 bases, in frame from the first base. Notes on this clone: There is no known antigen for this receptor. No per-base quality is available; no much larger clone lies one base away.

These data were likewise used in another study, on human thymus T cells. From the second report: Donors were immunologically healthy infants undergoing open corrective cardiac surgery for congenital heart defects in Finland. The thymus tissue came from surgical resects taken out during corrective cardiac surgery. Usage of V and J gene segments appeared to be biased in both the thymic and the peripheral blood repertoires. According to the related research, thymic TCR repertoires were highly overlapping among unrelated individuals. The study described the TCR alpha and beta repertoires in fewer than 10 infant thymus samples and a few matching peripheral blood samples. The infant donors were roughly 7 to 244 days old, and the cohort included over 5 males and two females. After being mechanically released from the tissue, thymocytes were kept at -70 degrees C in pellets of about 8.5-32 million cells. A QIAsymphony instrument was used to extract genomic DNA from the frozen cell pellets. The immunoSEQ multiplex PCR assay was used to amplify the TCRB and TCRAD loci from a standardized amount of quality-controlled genomic DNA. The amplicons spanned the V(D)J region and were long enough to cover the CDR3 and allow V and J genes to be identified. The commercial immunoSEQ service was used to sequence amplicons on an Illumina platform. Primer bias and sequencing errors were corrected using previously described methods, and TCRAD and TCRB definitions followed the IMGT database. Analysis of the repertoires was done with immunoSEQ Analyzer 3.0 and VDJTools and included basic statistics, V/J segment usage, diversity estimates, rarefaction and pairwise overlap. Chao1, ChaoE, Efron-Thisted, Shannon and inverse Simpson indices were used to estimate diversity, which was also estimated on datasets down-sampled to the smallest sample. Repertoire overlap was assessed by strict matching of CDR3 nucleotide sequence, V gene and J gene, and clustering was done by Jaccard-based multidimensional scaling. On average, thymus samples gave 800,000 or so unique TCRB clonotypes, whereas blood samples gave roughly 86,000.

This sequence uses TRBV27 and TRBJ1-3; a tentative D call is TRBD1 (5 bases match). Sequenced input: thymocytes. This TCR derives from a girl in the first two years of life with a congenital heart defect. Donor details come from another sample of the same person, matched by shared clones. The DNA is as follows: TGTGCCAGCAGCCTGTACCAGGGTACTGGAAACACCATATATTTT. It is translated as CASSLYQGTGNTIYF.